This T cell receptor beta chain came from a study of cytomegalovirus exposure and HLA in healthy donors (dated by TCRdb to 2016 to 2017). For the wider study: An earlier analysis of roughly 570 of the donors reported approximately 300 Gb of sequence data and 117 million unique TCR beta sequences obtained from about 180 million T cells. Roughly 290 gigabases of sequencing data and roughly 81 million unique TCR sequences made up an early release that covered some 640 HLA-typed donors. Of the 300 to 500 genotyped donors, approximately 80% were placed in the genetic ancestry cluster associated with self-reported Caucasian donors. The study aimed to test whether signatures of past pathogen exposure could be identified by cataloging public T cell receptors. Using immunosequencing, the study profiled T cell repertoires from some 670 subjects and related those repertoires to cytomegalovirus serostatus. Along with the roughly 610-subject first cohort, a separate validation cohort of over 90 different subjects was used. The study combined high-throughput TCR immunosequencing, statistical association of individual TCRs with disease status, and machine learning to predict cytomegalovirus infection status. In a later analysis, previously published TCR beta repertoires from 550 to 700 donors were re-analyzed and high-resolution HLA genotyping was added so that TCR occurrence patterns could be studied. Rather than using new phenotypic data, the later analysis identified candidate immune exposures from TCR beta sequences and from how often those sequences occurred across donors. An earlier analysis of approximately 580 of the donors used high-throughput TCR beta sequencing to judge whether each TCR beta V gene segment behaved as functional or pseudogenic. Donor age, sex, ethnicity and CMV serostatus were compiled alongside the repertoire data. A later genetic analysis used genome-wide SNP genotypes for about 60% of the 666 donors, treating that subset as a discovery cohort. Every discovery cohort repertoire had been produced on one sequencing platform. Class I and class II HLA loci were covered by the typing at four-digit resolution. The number of typed donors differed by locus: roughly 629-630 for A, B, C, DRB1 and DQB1; approximately 520 for DQA1; approximately 600 for DPA1; and 400 to 480 for DPB1. Because of strong linkage in the cohort, roughly five DR-DQ haplotypes were treated as single units for association and clustering. Across 300 to 500 genotyped donors of the cohort, an average of approximately 240,000 unique TCR beta nucleotide sequences per donor were sequenced, and about a sixth of those sequences were non-productive.

General findings and caveats noted by the study authors: A total of 150 to 200 TCR beta chains were listed by the study as associated with cytomegalovirus. Specific HLA alleles were associated with 15,000 to 20,000 TCR beta sequences at a false discovery rate of 0.05 in a later analysis. In vitro tests confirmed that a few of the cytomegalovirus-associated TCR beta chains recognize cytomegalovirus antigens. An earlier analysis of 587 of the donors showed that most TCR beta V segments appeared in productive rearrangements either about 87% or about 30% of the time, which broadly matched IMGT annotations. The authors suggested that the approach could potentially be generalized to other disease states and immunological phenotypes. Compared with the 666-donor mean, donors in an Asian-associated ancestry cluster had fewer N-insertions in productive TCRs, according to a later genetic analysis. A further reported finding was that TCR beta sequences accurately predicted the HLA-A and HLA-B alleles for most subjects in the first cohort. Most TCR sequences were seen in very few donors, while some public TCRs were found in many individuals. A later analysis found that TCR association rates varied across HLA loci, with DRB1 alleles showing the most associated TCRs and HLA-C alleles the fewest. The only immune exposure information available for the cohort was CMV serostatus. Because HLA typing was unavailable for some donors at each locus, only the typed subset was used in association tests. Linkage disequilibrium might explain the correlated functional status among segregating V segments, but an unknown experimental factor could not be excluded. A cluster of highly shared sequence variants was judged likely to be a technical artifact of the sequencing pipeline. According to a later analysis, parvovirus B19, influenza, CMV and Epstein-Barr virus appeared linked to several top co-occurrence clusters. Roughly 15 rarely observed V segments, including chromosome 9 orphons, were excluded from the earlier analysis of about 610 of the donors because counts were too low. In a later analysis, most CMV-associated TCR beta chains were found to appear HLA-restricted, with HLA associations seemingly driven largely by CMV exposure. Some IMGT-functional V segments, including TRBV6-2 and TRBV6-3, could not be distinguished by the 87-base-pair reads and were therefore excluded. Roughly uniform sequencing depth across donors was assumed in presence/absence analyses, although this assumption may not hold. An association between a missense DCLRE1C variant and V-gene and J-gene trimming of TCR beta chains was found in a later genetic analysis and replicated in an independent cohort. Cytomegalovirus status was reported to be diagnosed by the classifier with high specificity and sensitivity in both the original and validation cohorts. Assigning TCR associations to individual alleles was difficult when HLA alleles, especially DR and DQ, strongly co-occurred. A later analysis found that HLA-associated TCR beta chains were more clonally expanded and had lower generation probabilities than equally common non-associated chains. This cohort had only TCR beta chains sequenced, and the lack of alpha or paired-chain data limited which features could be detected.

Inclusive of the bounding cysteine and phenylalanine, the CDR3 is 15 residues long. Solely the CDR3 DNA is kept, with 45 bases framed from the first base. CDR1 and CDR2 (MNHNS, SASEGT) derive from the germline V gene. V sheds 2 bases and J sheds 2 bases, leaving 10 bases between their ends. As regards this clone: Its antigen remains unidentified. Base qualities are not recorded, but no much larger clone differs from it by a single base. Other DNA variants within this sample encode the same CDR3.

The library was built by means of the immunoSEQ multiplex PCR assay. For the multiplex PCR, a mixture combining 60 forward primers for TCR Vbeta segments and 13 reverse primers for TCR Jbeta segments was used. A multiplex PCR assay on genomic DNA amplified the CDR3 region of rearranged TCR beta genes. The amplified TCR beta libraries were sequenced on the Illumina HiSeq System as 87-base-pair reads. The published analysis was carried out like this. Across the 670 or so repertoires, a later analysis counted around 80 million unique TCR beta chains, some 11 million of which were shared by at least two donors. A nearest-neighbor algorithm error-corrected the raw reads and collapsed the reads into unique sequences, merging closely related sequences to remove PCR and sequencing errors. Alignment of CDR3 sequences to IMGT reference sequences was used to assign V, D and J gene segments. For a sequence to be retained, a match of at least six nucleotides was required to both a V gene segment and a J gene segment. Rearrangements were called productive when the CDR3 lacked stop codons and stayed in frame with V and J; all others were non-productive. Following IMGT convention, CDR3 was defined as the stretch from the second conserved V-encoded cysteine to the conserved J-encoded phenylalanine. In an earlier analysis of around 640 of the donors, sequences lacking an unambiguous match to a single V gene segment were excluded. An earlier analysis of a few hundred of the donors called V segments functional above 56.7% productive rearrangements and segregating when the between-donor standard deviation exceeded 5%. To diagnose cytomegalovirus status from the catalog of TCR beta chain sequences, a statistical classification framework was built. A later analysis assigned V and J genes by comparing TCR nucleotide sequences with IMGT/GENE-DB human TR gene sequences. The TCRdist pipeline was used in a later analysis to assign CDR3 sequences and most-parsimonious VDJ recombination scenarios. In a later analysis, every TCR beta chain was defined by the combination of its CDR3 amino acid sequence and its V-gene family, and reads without a unique V-gene family were dropped. To address suspected cross-contamination and a sequencing artifact, a later analysis removed a few hundred highly shared, low-generation-probability nucleotide sequences. In a later analysis, a clonal expansion index was calculated for each public chain from normalized within-repertoire ranks of inferred template counts. In a later analysis, generation probabilities were computed using a VDJ recombination model fitted to out-of-frame rearrangements, and the results were checked against IGoR. Hypergeometric tests were used in a later analysis to score TCR-TCR, TCR-HLA and TCR-CMV co-occurrence, with a repertoire-size bias correction applied to the TCR pairs. False discovery rates were estimated in a later analysis by permuting HLA or CMV assignments 20 times. A later analysis grouped co-occurring TCRs with DBSCAN, adding TCRdist sequence similarity when clustering within HLA-allele-positive subsets. Repertoires with fewer than 30,000 or more than 120,000 public chains were left out of co-occurrence clustering, as were four to six repertoires with anomalous nucleotide sharing. The table was pulled from immuneACCESS by TCRdb, which kept in-frame rearrangements only. Such tables lose some clones; where checked, under half of the loss comes from unresolved V genes, and the rest has no known cause. Clone size and the V and J calls come from that table; the DNA yielded D and trimming. The sample contains hundreds of thousands of clones, roughly 87% of them found a single time. In total, the top ten clones hold nearly 6% of the sample.

The cohort consisted of 650 to 850 healthy bone marrow donors. At the time of sampling, every cohort member was nominally healthy, though immune exposures that went unrecorded were likely present. The donor was CMV seropositive and was included in the group of approximately 300 seropositive cohort members. A peripheral blood sample was collected from each donor, and TCR beta sequencing was performed on peripheral blood mononuclear cells. Genomic DNA was extracted from the blood cell samples with the Qiagen DNeasy Blood Extraction Kit. Sequencing was performed on PBMCs. The TCR was taken from a man aged 35 to 55 in good health and CMV-seropositive. This receptor chain uses TRBV6-1 and TRBJ1-5; the D gene lacks a confident call. The CDR3 region reads CASSEPPRGNQPQHF. The sequenced DNA is TGTGCCAGCAGTGAACCCCCGAGGGGCAATCAGCCCCAGCATTTT.